The sequence of this T cell receptor beta chain was determined in a study of blood T cell repertoires in COVID-19. Study-level information: Specimens from acute and convalescent COVID-19 originated in the United States, Italy and Spain. In each case, the material was cDNA or gDNA derived from T cells, B-cell-depleted T cells, or PBMCs.

Original processing notes: Quantification of nucleated cells was approximated via reference gene primer amplification. Measured with immunoSEQ multiplex PCR; TCRdb has only the in-frame clones, and not every one. V and J calls and clone size are those listed in that table; D and trimming were worked out from the DNA. The sample contains 45,000 to 50,000 clones, around 85% of which appear only once. The Seattle patients, enrolled during active infection, were followed longitudinally. The CDR3 runs 17 residues. Germline CDR1 and CDR2: SGHRS and YFSETQ. The V gene lost 4 bases and the J gene lost 0 bases, with 16 bases spanning the gap.

The sample was peripheral blood. The rearrangement links TRBV5-1 to TRBJ1-4; the D gene is possibly TRBD1 (6 bases). The sequence came from an elderly woman with COVID-19, enrolled during active disease. The CDR3 DNA reads as TGCGCCAGCAGCCCCAGGGGTTGGTCGCCAACTAATGAAAAACTGTTTTTT. Amino acid sequence: CASSPRGWSPTNEKLFF.